This section outlines one TCR beta chain sequence together with its context. This clone's antigen is unknown. No base quality information exists; no much larger clone differs at one position. The CDR3 sequence holds 17 residues, the cysteine and phenylalanine included. Kept here is only the CDR3 DNA, which spans 51 bases and is read in frame from base 1. Relative to germline, V is missing 0 bases and J is missing 3 bases, with 7 bases of the junction outside any gene match. The germline V gene sets CDR1 to KGHSH and CDR2 to LQKENI. The library relied on the immunoSEQ multiplex PCR assay. A mixture of 60 forward primers for TCR Vbeta segments and 13 reverse primers for TCR Jbeta segments was used in the multiplex PCR. The CDR3 region of rearranged TCR beta genes was amplified from genomic DNA by a multiplex PCR assay. The Illumina HiSeq System was used to sequence the amplified TCR beta libraries as 87-base-pair reads. For the original study's pipeline: A later analysis counted some 80 million unique TCR beta chains across the 666 repertoires, and around 9.9 million of these chains were shared by at least two donors. Raw reads were error-corrected and collapsed into unique sequences with a nearest-neighbor algorithm that merged closely related sequences to remove PCR and sequencing errors. V, D and J gene segments were assigned by aligning CDR3 sequences to IMGT reference sequences. For a sequence to be retained, a match of at least six nucleotides was required to both a V gene segment and a J gene segment. A rearrangement was called productive if the CDR3 had no stop codons and remained in frame with V and J, and every other rearrangement was called non-productive. Following IMGT convention, CDR3 was defined as the stretch from the second conserved V-encoded cysteine up to the conserved J-encoded phenylalanine. The earlier analysis of fewer than 750 of the donors excluded sequences that lacked an unambiguous match to a single V gene segment. An earlier analysis of some 500 of the donors classified V segments as functional when productive rearrangements were above 56.7% and as segregating when the standard deviation between donors was above 5%. To diagnose cytomegalovirus status from the catalog of TCR beta chain sequences, a statistical classification framework was built. A later analysis assigned V and J genes by comparing TCR nucleotide sequences with IMGT/GENE-DB human TR gene sequences. A later analysis assigned CDR3 sequences and most-parsimonious VDJ recombination scenarios with the TCRdist pipeline. In a later analysis, every TCR beta chain was defined by the combination of its CDR3 amino acid sequence and its V-gene family, and reads without a unique V-gene family were dropped. A later analysis removed 550 to 650 highly shared, low-generation-probability nucleotide sequences to deal with suspected cross-contamination and a sequencing artifact. In a later analysis, a clonal expansion index for each public chain was calculated from normalized within-repertoire ranks of inferred template counts. Generation probabilities in a later analysis came from a VDJ recombination model fitted to out-of-frame rearrangements, and those results were checked against IGoR. In a later analysis, hypergeometric tests were used to score TCR-TCR, TCR-HLA and TCR-CMV co-occurrence, with a repertoire-size bias correction applied to TCR pairs. A later analysis estimated false discovery rates by permuting HLA or CMV assignments 20 times. In a later analysis, co-occurring TCRs were grouped with DBSCAN, and TCRdist sequence similarity was added when clustering was performed within HLA-allele-positive subsets. Repertoires with fewer than 30,000 or more than 120,000 public chains were left out of co-occurrence clustering, as were five repertoires with anomalous nucleotide sharing. Held by TCRdb, this immuneACCESS table contains in-frame sequences only and omits some clones. Under half of the omission traces to an unresolved V gene where checked; the cause of the rest is unknown. The DNA gave D and trimming, while V, J and clone size come from that table. Present in this sample are around 180,000 clones, about three quarters of which were seen just once. Jointly, the top ten make up roughly 5% of the sample.

The data originate from a study of cytomegalovirus exposure and HLA in healthy donors (dated by TCRdb to 2016 to 2017). Regarding the study in general: In an earlier analysis of some 610 of the donors, 276 Gb of sequence data and roughly 100 million unique TCR beta sequences from 180 million or so T cells were reported. Roughly 320 gigabases of sequencing data and about 92 million unique TCR sequences made up an early release that covered approximately 700 HLA-typed donors. Of the 350 to 450 genotyped donors, 81% were placed in the genetic ancestry cluster associated with self-reported Caucasian donors. The study aimed to test whether cataloging public T cell receptors could reveal signatures of past pathogen exposure. The T cell repertoires of several hundred subjects were profiled by immunosequencing and related to cytomegalovirus serostatus. Besides the first cohort of more than 650 subjects, a separate validation cohort made up of around 120 different subjects was used. To predict cytomegalovirus infection status, the study brought together high-throughput TCR immunosequencing, statistical association of individual TCRs with disease status, and machine learning. To study patterns of TCR occurrence, a later analysis re-analyzed previously published TCR beta repertoires from 500 to 850 donors and added high-resolution HLA genotyping. Rather than using new phenotypic data, the later analysis identified candidate immune exposures from TCR beta sequences and from how often those sequences occurred across donors. An earlier analysis of fewer than 700 of the donors applied high-throughput TCR beta sequencing to assess whether each TCR beta V gene segment acted as functional or pseudogenic. Donor age, sex, ethnicity and CMV serostatus were compiled together with the repertoire data. Genome-wide SNP genotypes for about 60% of the roughly 700 donors were used in a later genetic analysis, which treated that subset as a discovery cohort. Every repertoire in the discovery cohort had been generated on one and the same sequencing platform. Class I and class II HLA loci were covered by the typing at four-digit resolution. The number of donors typed differed by locus, with about 629-640 for A, B, C, DRB1 and DQB1, around 520 for DQA1, under 610 for DPA1, and some 450 for DPB1. Because of strong linkage in the cohort, four to six DR-DQ haplotypes were treated as single units for association and clustering. Among around 400 genotyped donors of the cohort, an average of around 240,000 unique TCR beta nucleotide sequences were sequenced per donor, roughly 20% of them non-productive. General conclusions and limits of the study: Specific HLA alleles were associated with roughly 16,000 TCR beta sequences at a false discovery rate of 0.05 in a later analysis. In a later genetic analysis, a missense DCLRE1C variant was associated with V-gene and J-gene trimming of TCR beta chains, and the association was replicated in an independent cohort. A total of 150 or so TCR beta chains were listed by the study as associated with cytomegalovirus. In a later analysis, TCR association rates were found to vary across HLA loci, with the most associated TCRs seen for DRB1 alleles and the fewest for HLA-C alleles. Linkage disequilibrium might explain the correlated functional status among segregating V segments, but an unknown experimental factor could not be ruled out. CMV serostatus was the only immune exposure information available for the cohort. Compared with the roughly 670-donor mean, donors in an Asian-associated ancestry cluster had fewer N-insertions in productive TCRs, according to a later genetic analysis. According to the authors, the approach could potentially be generalized to other disease states and immunological phenotypes. Because HLA typing was unavailable for some donors at each locus, only the typed subset was used in association tests. A few of the identified cytomegalovirus-associated TCR beta chains were confirmed in vitro to be specific for cytomegalovirus antigens. In an earlier analysis of around 500 of the donors, most TCR beta V segments appeared in productive rearrangements about 87% or about 30% of the time, broadly matching IMGT annotations. A later analysis reported that several top co-occurrence clusters appeared linked to parvovirus B19, influenza, CMV and Epstein-Barr virus. A cluster of highly shared sequence variants was judged likely to represent a technical artifact of the sequencing pipeline. In this cohort, only TCR beta chains were sequenced, and detectable features were limited by the absence of alpha or paired-chain data. In a later analysis, HLA-associated TCR beta chains were found to be more clonally expanded and to have lower generation probabilities than equally common non-associated chains. A further reported finding was that TCR beta sequences accurately predicted the HLA-A and HLA-B alleles for most subjects in the first cohort. While some public TCRs were present in many individuals, most TCR sequences turned up only very rarely across donors. Assigning TCR associations to individual alleles was difficult when HLA alleles, especially DR and DQ, strongly co-occurred. Presence/absence analyses assumed roughly uniform sequencing depth across donors, an assumption that may not hold. According to a later analysis, most CMV-associated TCR beta chains appeared to be HLA-restricted, and the HLA associations seemed to be driven largely by CMV exposure. Some IMGT-functional V segments, including TRBV6-2 and TRBV6-3, could not be distinguished by the 87-base-pair reads and were therefore excluded. Around 16 rarely observed V segments, including chromosome 9 orphons, were excluded from the earlier analysis of about 500 of the donors because counts were too low. Cytomegalovirus status was reported to be diagnosed by the classifier with high specificity and sensitivity in both the original and validation cohorts.

The cohort comprised under 700 healthy bone marrow donors. All cohort members were sampled while nominally healthy, although unrecorded immune exposures were likely present. The donor tested CMV seronegative, placing the donor among the 350 to 400 seronegative members of the cohort. Every donor gave a peripheral blood sample, and the peripheral blood mononuclear cells from that sample were used for TCR beta sequencing. The Qiagen DNeasy Blood Extraction Kit was used to extract genomic DNA from the blood cell samples. The source material was PBMCs. The chain joins TRBV18 to TRBJ2-2; TRBD1 agrees with 7 junctional bases. This TCR came from a man between 40 and 49 years old in good health and CMV-seronegative. CDR3 protein: CASSPPTGLGDTGELFF. The DNA sequence follows: TGTGCCAGCTCACCACCGACAGGGCTTGGAGACACCGGGGAGCTGTTTTTT.